This T cell receptor beta chain was captured by sequencing in a study of blood T cell repertoires in COVID-19. Per the authors' pipeline: Amplifying reference gene primers gave estimates of nucleated cell counts. Data came from immunoSEQ multiplex PCR; TCRdb stores just in-frame clones and leaves some out. V and J calls and clone size are copied from that table; D and trimming were computed from the DNA. Counted here are about 160,000 clones, more than 75% occurring once; the ten biggest clones make up about 1%. This clone was recorded a few times. Germline CDR1 and CDR2: SNHLY and FYNNEI. Trimming left V 2 bases short and J 4 bases short, with 14 bases between. The CDR3 spans 15 residues.

The sample taken for sequencing was peripheral blood. This TCR derives from a middle-aged man with acute or convalescent COVID-19. This chain joins TRBV2 and TRBJ1-2, with D possibly TRBD1 on 6 matching bases. The CDR3 DNA reads as TGTGCCAGCAGTGAATGGGGTCGACAGGTCTATGGCTACACCTTC. As protein: CASSEWGRQVYGYTF.